The present T cell receptor (beta chain) was sequenced within a study of tumor-infiltrating lymphocytes in primary liver carcinoma. The template, about 550 ng total RNA, yielded TCR beta cDNA made with a constant-region primer. Modified slightly, ARM-PCR produced TCR beta libraries over three nested multiplex PCR rounds. Amplification in the first two PCR rounds was performed using TRBV1-TRBV30 forward primers and a C-beta reverse primer for about 10 cycles each. A single record per CDR3 protein comes from TCRdb applying MiXCR to the multiplex PCR reads. Here the sample spans fewer than 350,000 distinct CDR3 sequences, around three fifths being singletons. Unsorted whole blood yielded the blood RNA, and germline DNA was also extracted. The V end was cut by 4 bases, the J end by 6 bases, with 19 bases between. CDR1 LGHNA and CDR2 YNFKEQ come from the germline V gene. The CDR3 is made up of 15 amino acids.

This clonotype has a count of ten or more. Input material: peripheral blood. The rearrangement links TRBV4-2 to TRBJ2-7, with D possibly matching TRBD2 (5 bases). The TCR was taken from a man between 35 and 55 years old with primary liver carcinoma and hepatitis B virus infection. CDR3 residues: CASSRSDDTSGEQYF. For the CDR3, the DNA is TGTGCCAGCAGCCGATCCGACGATACTAGTGGCGAGCAGTACTTC.